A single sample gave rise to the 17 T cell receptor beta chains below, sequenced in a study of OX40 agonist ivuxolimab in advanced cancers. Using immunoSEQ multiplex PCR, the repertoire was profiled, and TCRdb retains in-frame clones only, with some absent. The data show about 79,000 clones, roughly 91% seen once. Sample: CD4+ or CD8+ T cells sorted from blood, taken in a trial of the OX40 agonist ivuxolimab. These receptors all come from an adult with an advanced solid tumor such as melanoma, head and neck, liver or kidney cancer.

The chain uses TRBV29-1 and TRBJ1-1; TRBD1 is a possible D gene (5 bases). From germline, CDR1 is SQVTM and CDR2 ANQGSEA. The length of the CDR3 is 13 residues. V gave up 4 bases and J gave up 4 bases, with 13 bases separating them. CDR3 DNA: TGCAGCGTTGGCCGGGGGGTGTCCACTGAAGCTTTCTTT. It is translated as CSVGRGVSTEAFF.

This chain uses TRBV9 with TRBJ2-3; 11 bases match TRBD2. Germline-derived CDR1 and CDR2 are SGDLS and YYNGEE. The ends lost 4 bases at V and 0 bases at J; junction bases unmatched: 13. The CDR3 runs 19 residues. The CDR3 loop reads CASSYPPLAGVLSTDTQYF. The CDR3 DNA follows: TGTGCCAGCAGCTACCCCCCACTAGCGGGGGTACTCAGCACAGATACGCAGTATTTT.

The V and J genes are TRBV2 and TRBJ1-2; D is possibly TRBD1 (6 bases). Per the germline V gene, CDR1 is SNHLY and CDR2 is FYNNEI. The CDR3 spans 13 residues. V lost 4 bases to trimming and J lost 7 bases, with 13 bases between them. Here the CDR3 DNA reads TGTGCCAGCAGTGGTACAGGGTTAATTGGCTACACCTTC. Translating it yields CASSGTGLIGYTF. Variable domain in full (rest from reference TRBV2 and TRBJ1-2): EPEVTQTPSHQVTQMGQEVILRCVPISNHLYFYWYRQILGQKVEFLVSFYNNEISEKSEIFDDQFSVERPDGSNFTLKIRSTKLEDSAMYFCASSGTGLIGYTFGSGTRLTVV.

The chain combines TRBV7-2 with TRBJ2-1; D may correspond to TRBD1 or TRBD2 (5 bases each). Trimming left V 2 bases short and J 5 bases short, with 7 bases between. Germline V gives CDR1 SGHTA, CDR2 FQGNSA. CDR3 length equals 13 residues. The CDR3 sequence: CASSLMGDNEQFF. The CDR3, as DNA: TGTGCCAGCAGCTTAATGGGGGACAATGAGCAGTTCTTC.

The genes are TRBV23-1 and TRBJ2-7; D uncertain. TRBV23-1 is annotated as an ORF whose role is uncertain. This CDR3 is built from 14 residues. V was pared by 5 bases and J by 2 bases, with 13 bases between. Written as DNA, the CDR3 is TGCGCCAGCAGTTGGGCCGGCGGAGCCTACGAGCAGTACGTC. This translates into CASSWAGGAYEQYV.

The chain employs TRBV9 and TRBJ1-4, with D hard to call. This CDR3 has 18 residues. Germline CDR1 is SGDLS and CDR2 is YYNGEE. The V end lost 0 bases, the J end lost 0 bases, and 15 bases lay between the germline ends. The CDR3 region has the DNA TGTGCCAGCAGCGTAGATGGTTACATACGAGCAACTAATGAAAAACTGTTTTTT. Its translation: CASSVDGYIRATNEKLFF.

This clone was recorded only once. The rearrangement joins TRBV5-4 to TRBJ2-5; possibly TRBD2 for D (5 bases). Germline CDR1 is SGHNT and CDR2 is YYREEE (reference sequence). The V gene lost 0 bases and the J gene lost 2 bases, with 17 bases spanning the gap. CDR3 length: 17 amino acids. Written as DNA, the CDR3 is TGTGCCAGCAGCTTGGCCGGGGTTTCTGAGTCACAAGAGACCCAGTACTTC. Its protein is CASSLAGVSESQETQYF.

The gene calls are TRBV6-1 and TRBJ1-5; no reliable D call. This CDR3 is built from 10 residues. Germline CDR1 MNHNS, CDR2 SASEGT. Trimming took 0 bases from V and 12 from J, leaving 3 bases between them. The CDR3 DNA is TGTGCCAGCAGTGAAGCGGGCCAGCATTTT. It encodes CASSEAGQHF.

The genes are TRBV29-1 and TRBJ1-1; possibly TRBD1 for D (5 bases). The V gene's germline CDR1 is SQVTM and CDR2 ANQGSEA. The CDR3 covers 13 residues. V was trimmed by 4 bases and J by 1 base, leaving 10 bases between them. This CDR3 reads CSVARTKNTEAFF. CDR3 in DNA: TGCAGCGTTGCCCGGACAAAGAACACTGAAGCTTTCTTT.

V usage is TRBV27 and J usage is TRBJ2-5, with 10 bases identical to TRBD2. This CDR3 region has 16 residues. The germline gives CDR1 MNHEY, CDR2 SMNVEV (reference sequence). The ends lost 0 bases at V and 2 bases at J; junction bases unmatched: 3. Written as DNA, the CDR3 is TGTGCCAGCAGTTTATCGCCTAGCGGGGGACAAGAGACCCAGTACTTC. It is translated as CASSLSPSGGQETQYF.

CDR3 region: CASSSGGGPTQPQHF. The CDR3 DNA follows: TGTGCCAGCAGCTCTGGGGGGGGTCCGACTCAGCCCCAGCATTTT. This chain links TRBV27 with TRBJ1-5, with D perhaps TRBD1 (5 bases). CDR1 is MNHEY and CDR2 is SMNVEV in the germline V gene (reference sequence). CDR3 length: 15 amino acids. Trimming left V 6 bases short and J 6 bases short, with 18 bases between.

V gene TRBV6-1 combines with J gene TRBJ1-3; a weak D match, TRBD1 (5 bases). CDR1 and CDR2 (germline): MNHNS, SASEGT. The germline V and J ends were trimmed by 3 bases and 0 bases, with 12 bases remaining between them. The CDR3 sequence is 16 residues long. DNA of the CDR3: TGTGCCAGCAGTGATTGGGTGGGGGGCTCTGGAAACACCATATATTTT. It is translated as CASSDWVGGSGNTIYF.

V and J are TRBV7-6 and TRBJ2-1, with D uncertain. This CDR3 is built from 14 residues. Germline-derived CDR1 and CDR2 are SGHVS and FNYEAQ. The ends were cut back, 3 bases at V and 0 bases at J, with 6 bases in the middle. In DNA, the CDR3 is TGTGCCAGCAGCTTCCCAAGCTCCTACAATGAGCAGTTCTTC. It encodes CASSFPSSYNEQFF.

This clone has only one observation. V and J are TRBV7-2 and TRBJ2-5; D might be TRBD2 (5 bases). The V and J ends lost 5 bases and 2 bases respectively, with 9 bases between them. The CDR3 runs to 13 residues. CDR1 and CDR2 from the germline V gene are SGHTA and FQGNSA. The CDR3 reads CASSRRTQETQYF. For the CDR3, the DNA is TGTGCCAGCAGCCGACGGACTCAAGAGACCCAGTACTTC.

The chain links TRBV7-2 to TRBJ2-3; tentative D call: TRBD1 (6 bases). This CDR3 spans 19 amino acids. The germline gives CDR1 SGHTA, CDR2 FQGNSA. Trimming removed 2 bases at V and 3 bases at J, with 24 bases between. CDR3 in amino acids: CASSLMGTSQGRFTDTQYF. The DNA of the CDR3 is TGTGCCAGCAGCTTAATGGGGACAAGCCAGGGACGTTTTACAGATACGCAGTATTTT.

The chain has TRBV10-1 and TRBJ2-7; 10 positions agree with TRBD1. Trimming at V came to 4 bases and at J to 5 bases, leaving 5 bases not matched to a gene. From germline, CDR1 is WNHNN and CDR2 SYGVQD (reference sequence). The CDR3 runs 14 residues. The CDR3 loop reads CASSGGTGEDEQYF. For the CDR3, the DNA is TGCGCCAGCAGTGGGGGGACAGGGGAGGACGAGCAGTACTTC.

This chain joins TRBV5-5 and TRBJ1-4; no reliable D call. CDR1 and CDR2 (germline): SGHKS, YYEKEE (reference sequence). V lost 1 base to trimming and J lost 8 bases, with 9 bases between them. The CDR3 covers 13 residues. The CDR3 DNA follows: TGTGCCAGCAGCTTGAGGTCCGGGGAAAAACTGTTTTTT. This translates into CASSLRSGEKLFF.